This TCR beta chain was documented in a study of T cell responses to AZD1222 COVID-19 vaccine. Assay: immunoSEQ multiplex PCR; the TCRdb copy retains only in-frame clones and omits some. The table has about 140,000 clones, roughly 92% seen once. Notes on the study in general: Researchers report vaccine-associated CD4 TCRs spanning spike, with dominance at 160-218 and 743-854. In all cases, repertoires were sampled only after the peak T cell response.

As to this clone: Its antigen remains unknown.

This CDR3 contains 14 residues. Losses at the gene ends were 7 bases for V and 1 base for J; bases not matched to a gene: 6. Germline-derived CDR1 and CDR2 are MDHEN and SYDVKM. This chain connects TRBV28 to TRBJ1-1, with 7 bases lining up with TRBD1. This receptor was identified in an adult in good health. This sample comprised peripheral blood, obtained on day 0 of AZD1222 vaccination. CDR3 coding DNA: TGTGCCAGCACCTGGGGACAGCAGAACACTGAAGCTTTCTTT. Encoded protein: CASTWGQQNTEAFF.